The 2 T cell receptor beta chains below were found in one sample sequenced in a study of T-cell memory formation after mild COVID-19. TCRdb itself ran the 5' RACE reads through MiXCR, one entry per CDR3 protein. The data contain around 370,000 distinct CDR3 sequences, roughly 20% of them singletons. Sequenced input: PBMCs or a T cell subset sorted from them (not recorded which). Every receptor here comes from an adult woman who had mild COVID-19 (a few samples of this study predate the infection). Cell type and time point are not known.

The table lists this clonotype with a few counts. This chain uses TRBV27 with TRBJ2-7; D call uncertain. Deletions cut 7 bases from V and 5 bases from J, with 9 bases between. CDR1 and CDR2 from the germline V gene are MNHEY and SMNVEV (reference sequence). The CDR3 totals 11 residues. CDR3 amino acids: CASIGPHEQYF. The CDR3 DNA reads as TGTGCCAGCATCGGTCCCCACGAGCAGTACTTC.

The V gene is TRBV4-3, the J gene TRBJ1-2; D is unclear. V was pared by 0 bases and J by 7 bases, with 9 bases between. The CDR3 contains 13 residues. CDR1 LGHNA and CDR2 YSLEER come from the germline V gene. For the CDR3, the DNA is TGCGCCAGCAGCCAAGAATATCTAGTTGGCTACACCTTC. It yields the protein CASSQEYLVGYTF.